This T cell receptor beta chain appears in the sequencing data of a study of cytomegalovirus exposure and HLA in healthy donors. Overall study results and limits: When a later analysis compared HLA-associated TCR beta chains with equally common others, the HLA-associated chains turned out to be more clonally expanded and to have lower generation probabilities. Analyses of presence/absence relied on an assumption of roughly uniform sequencing depth across donors. Sequencing had likely introduced a cluster of highly shared sequence variants as an artifact.

With respect to this clone: Its matching antigen is unknown.

Researchers ran the PCR with 60 Vbeta and 13 Jbeta primers. Sequencing was performed with immunoSEQ multiplex PCR; in TCRdb, only in-frame clones are kept and a portion is missing. The sample includes 150,000 or so clones. V shed 0 bases and J 6 bases; nucleotides not matched to a gene: 2. Germline CDR1 and CDR2: SGDLS and YYNGEE. This CDR3 spans 16 amino acids. This chain joins TRBV9 and TRBJ2-2; 13 bases align to TRBD2. The receptor was derived from a woman between 45 and 65 years old in good health and CMV-seronegative. The material sequenced was PBMCs. The CDR3 DNA reads as TGTGCCAGCAGCGTAGGGACTAGCGGGGGCGCCGGGGAGCTGTTTTTT. Amino acids: CASSVGTSGGAGELFF.